Included here is one T cell receptor beta chain sequence, with context. Its antigen is currently unknown. Expressed TCRB transcripts got sequenced, as all isolated RNA was reverse transcribed. Profiling relied on immunoSEQ multiplex PCR, and the TCRdb table lists in-frame clones only, not all of them. Seen here are about 27,000 clones, 50% to 65% observed once, and the top ten hold 1.4% to 1.5%. This specimen belongs to a study of beta chain features in type 1 diabetes. Overall study context: Sorted cells examined across all samples numbered about 110,000,000. Regarding the study as a whole: TCRB CDR3s were moderately but significantly shorter in Type 1 diabetes patients in all four CD4+ subsets. Insertions at VDJ junctions were less frequent in type 1 diabetes patients. These patients also deleted more nucleotides at the same junctions.

Trimming removed 4 bases from V and 8 bases from J, with 17 bases in between. CDR1 and CDR2 from the germline V gene are SQVTM and ANQGSEA. The CDR3 totals 13 residues. By way of CD45RO/CCR7/CD25/CD127/CD95/CD27, the CD4+ regulatory, stem cell-like memory, central memory and naive cells were sorted. This clonotype was obtained from a woman younger than 35 with type 1 diabetes. The sequencing input was Tregs from blood. The gene calls are TRBV29-1 and TRBJ1-2; D unclear. Here the CDR3 DNA reads TGCAGCGTTGGGGCTTCCGCGGGTCGGGGCTACACCTTC. Translation: CSVGASAGRGYTF. Looking up the rest from reference TRBV29-1 and TRBJ1-2 gives the full variable domain: SAVISQKPSRDICQRGTSLTIQCQVDSQVTMMFWYRQQPGQSLTLIATANQGSEATYESGFVIDKFPISRPNLTFSTLTVSNMSPEDSSIYLCSVGASAGRGYTFGSGTRLTVV.